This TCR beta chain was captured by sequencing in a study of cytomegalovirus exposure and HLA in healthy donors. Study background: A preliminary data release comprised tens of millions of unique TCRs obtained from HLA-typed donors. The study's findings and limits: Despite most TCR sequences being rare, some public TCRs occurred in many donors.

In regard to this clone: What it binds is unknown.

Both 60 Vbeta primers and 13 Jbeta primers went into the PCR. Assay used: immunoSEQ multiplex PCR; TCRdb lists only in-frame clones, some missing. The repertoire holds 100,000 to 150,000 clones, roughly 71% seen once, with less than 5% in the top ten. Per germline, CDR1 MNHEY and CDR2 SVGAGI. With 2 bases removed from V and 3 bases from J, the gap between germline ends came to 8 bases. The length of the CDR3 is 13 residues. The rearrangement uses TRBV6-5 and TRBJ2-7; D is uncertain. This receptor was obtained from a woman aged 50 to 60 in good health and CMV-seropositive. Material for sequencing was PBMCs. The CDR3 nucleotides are TGTGCCAGCAGTTACCACCTGAGCTACGAGCAGTACTTC. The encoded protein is CASSYHLSYEQYF.